This is a list of T cell receptor beta chains from one sample in a study of T-cell reconstitution after alpha-beta-depleted transplantation in children. TCRdb called the PCR reads again in MiXCR, with one record for every CDR3 protein. The repertoire holds approximately 27,000 distinct CDR3 sequences, with about a sixth as singletons. The specimen was PBMCs, mostly from graft donor cells, collected 60 days after TCRalphabeta/CD19-depleted stem cell transplant. Receptors originate from a male patient aged 2 to 10 who had a stem cell transplant for acute lymphoblastic leukemia, so the T cells may come from the graft donor. CDR3s include the opening cysteine and the closing phenylalanine or tryptophan. Each record gives: clone size, J gene, D gene, V gene, CDR3 DNA, CDR3 protein. The D gene is left open where the match is weak. Only some rows state a clone size, as once, few, many or a class for expanded clones.

NA,TRBJ1-2,TRBD1,TRBV20-1,TGCAGTGCTACCGGACAGGGCGACTATGGCTACACCTTC,CSATGQGDYGYTF
NA,TRBJ1-6,TRBD1,TRBV6-1,TGTGCCAGCAGTAAACCTTCGGACAGGGGCAATTCACCCCTCCACTTT,CASSKPSDRGNSPLHF
few,TRBJ2-5,NA,TRBV9,TGTGCCAGCAGCGTAGCTCTCAGCAAAGAGACCCAGTACTTC,CASSVALSKETQYF
many,TRBJ1-6,NA,TRBV11-2,TGTGCCAGCAGCTCCTTTTCCTATAATTCACCCCTCCACTTT,CASSSFSYNSPLHF
NA,TRBJ2-1,TRBD2,TRBV5-1,TGCGCCAGCAGCTGGTCTAGCGGGACGCCCTACAATGAGCAGTTCTTC,CASSWSSGTPYNEQFF
many,TRBJ2-7,TRBD2,TRBV7-2,TGTGCCAGCAGCTTAGGGCAAGCGGGGGTAGACTACGAGCAGTACTTC,CASSLGQAGVDYEQYF
NA,TRBJ2-1,NA,TRBV27,TGTGCCAGCGCAGGAAAAAATGAGCAGTTCTTC,CASAGKNEQFF
many,TRBJ2-3,NA,TRBV7-2,TGTGCCAGCAGCTTAGTAAGCGCCTCAACCTCACGAGATACGCAGTATTTT,CASSLVSASTSRDTQYF
many,TRBJ2-1,NA,TRBV4-3,TGCGCCAGCAGCCGTCGTGGTCCAGCGGCCTACAATGAGCAGTTCTTC,CASSRRGPAAYNEQFF
NA,TRBJ2-7,NA,TRBV5-1,TGCGCCAGCAGCTTGGGGACAGACTACGAGCAGTACTTC,CASSLGTDYEQYF
NA,TRBJ2-2,NA,TRBV5-1,TGCGCCAGCAGCTCACAGGGTCCCGGGGAGCTGTTTTTT,CASSSQGPGELFF
NA,TRBJ2-1,NA,TRBV30,TGTGCCTGGAATAGGGGGACGAATGAGCAGTTCTTC,CAWNRGTNEQFF
many,TRBJ2-7,TRBD2,TRBV27,TGTGCCAGCAGAGCCACTAGCGGGGGGGCCTACGAGCAGTACTTC,CASRATSGGAYEQYF
NA,TRBJ2-4,TRBD2,TRBV18,TGTGCCAGCTCACTCCACGGGGGGGCAACCAAAAACATTCAGTACTTC,CASSLHGGATKNIQYF
many,TRBJ2-3,NA,TRBV6-4,TGTGCCAGCAGTGAAAGGGACGGCACAGATACGCAGTATTTT,CASSERDGTDTQYF
few,TRBJ2-7,TRBD1,TRBV4-2,TGTGCCAGCAGCCTGGGACAGGGGAGCTACGAGCAGTACTTC,CASSLGQGSYEQYF
many,TRBJ2-1,TRBD2,TRBV7-9,TGTGCCAGCAGCTTATTAGCGGGGTCCCGGGAGCAGTTCTTC,CASSLLAGSREQFF
NA,TRBJ2-7,TRBD1,TRBV20-1,TGCAGTGCTAGAGAATCGAGACAGGGGTCTTACGAGCAGTACTTC,CSARESRQGSYEQYF
NA,TRBJ2-3,TRBD2,TRBV11-3,TGTGCCAGCAGCTTTGGACTAGCGGGAGCAGATACGCAGTATTTT,CASSFGLAGADTQYF
NA,TRBJ2-7,NA,TRBV27,TGTGCCAGCAGTGCGGGACCCTACGAGCAGTACTTC,CASSAGPYEQYF
many,TRBJ2-3,NA,TRBV6-2/TRBV6-3,TGTGCCAGCAGTTATCTTCGGCGGGGCCCCACAGATACGCAGTATTTT,CASSYLRRGPTDTQYF
NA,TRBJ1-1,NA,TRBV25-1,TGTGCCAGCAGCCTGGAGGGTAACACTGAAGCTTTCTTT,CASSLEGNTEAFF
few,TRBJ2-1,TRBD1,TRBV27,TGTGCCAGCAGTCTCCTGGGACAGGGTTACAATGAGCAGTTCTTC,CASSLLGQGYNEQFF
NA,TRBJ2-1,NA,TRBV29-1,TGCAGCGTGGACAAAAGGACTTGGCGGGGCCCCGAGCAGTTCTTC,CSVDKRTWRGPEQFF
few,TRBJ2-1,TRBD1,TRBV6-1,TGTGCCAGTGCAGGGACAGGGGACTTTCGAAGCTCCTACAATGAGCAGTTCTTC,CASAGTGDFRSSYNEQFF
NA,TRBJ2-7,NA,TRBV20-1,TGCAGTGCTAGAGATTCGGCAGGACTAACCCAAACGACTCTCGAGCAGTACTTC,CSARDSAGLTQTTLEQYF
few,TRBJ1-1,NA,TRBV6-2/TRBV6-3,TGTGCCAGCAGAAATGGGGGCGCGGGGGATGAAGCTTTCTTT,CASRNGGAGDEAFF
NA,TRBJ1-2,NA,TRBV3-1,TGTGCCAGCAGCCACACTCGGACAGCCTCTAACTATGGCTACACCTTC,CASSHTRTASNYGYTF
few,TRBJ1-2,NA,TRBV4-2,TGTGCCAGCAGCCAAGCAGGCGGAGGCTACACCTTC,CASSQAGGGYTF
NA,TRBJ2-3,NA,TRBV6-5,TGTGCCAGCAGTTACTTCCGGGGAAGGGAAGATACGCAGTATTTT,CASSYFRGREDTQYF
many,TRBJ1-2,NA,TRBV12-3/TRBV12-4,TGTGCCAGCAGTAGGGAGGGGAATGGCTACACCTTC,CASSREGNGYTF
NA,TRBJ1-1,TRBD1,TRBV29-1,TGCAGCGACTTACAGGGGGCCGTAACTGAAGCTTTCTTT,CSDLQGAVTEAFF
few,TRBJ2-1,NA,TRBV7-2,TGTGCCAGCAGCACCGAACGGGGCCGGGGTGAGCAGTTCTTC,CASSTERGRGEQFF
once,TRBJ2-3,TRBD2,TRBV2,TGTACCAGCAGTTTTCCCGTCCGGGCAGCGGGAGGGATCACAGATACGCAGTATTTT,CTSSFPVRAAGGITDTQYF
NA,TRBJ1-2,NA,TRBV21-1,TGTGCCAGCAGCCTAGGGGCCCTTGGCTACACCTTC,CASSLGALGYTF
few,TRBJ1-5,NA,TRBV27,TGTGCCAGCAGTTTATCTTCGGGTGAACAGCCCCAGCATTTT,CASSLSSGEQPQHF
NA,TRBJ2-5,TRBD2,TRBV7-2,TGTGCCAGCAGCTTAATTAGCGGGGAGACCCAGTACTTC,CASSLISGETQYF
many,TRBJ2-7,TRBD1,TRBV10-3,TGTGCCATCAGCACCGGACAGGGGGTGGGCGAGCAGTACTTC,CAISTGQGVGEQYF
few,TRBJ2-2,NA,TRBV5-1,TGCGCCAGCAGCGCATCGACGGGAAACACCGGGGAGCTGTTTTTT,CASSASTGNTGELFF
many,TRBJ2-7,NA,TRBV3-1,TGTGCCAGCAGCCAAGATCGGGGCCCTGGGGAGCAGTACTTC,CASSQDRGPGEQYF
many,TRBJ2-3,NA,TRBV5-1,TGCGCCAGCAGCTTGTTAGGAGGGCAGGGCACAGATACGCAGTATTTT,CASSLLGGQGTDTQYF
many,TRBJ2-7,NA,TRBV20-1,TGCAGTGCTAGCCTTGACAGTTCCACCCCTCGCGAGCAGTACTTC,CSASLDSSTPREQYF
NA,TRBJ2-1,NA,TRBV11-1,TGTGCCAGCCGGAGCTCCTACAATGAGCAGTTCTTC,CASRSSYNEQFF
NA,TRBJ1-2,NA,TRBV9,TGTGCCAGCAGCGTAGCTTTTGGGGACAACTATGGCTACACCTTC,CASSVAFGDNYGYTF
NA,TRBJ2-1,TRBD2,TRBV6-5,TGTGCCAGCTGTACTAGCGGGGGGGCCGGGGATGAGCAGTTCTTC,CASCTSGGAGDEQFF
NA,TRBJ2-7,NA,TRBV7-2,TGTGCCAGCAGCGCCCTCTACGAGCAGTACTTC,CASSALYEQYF
few,TRBJ1-6,NA,TRBV11-2,TGTGCCAGTGGGCGCAGTAATAATTCACCCCTCCACTTT,CASGRSNNSPLHF
NA,TRBJ1-2,NA,TRBV5-1,TGCGCCAGCAGCGGCGAGGGGCCCCTCTATGGCTACACCTTC,CASSGEGPLYGYTF
NA,TRBJ1-5,TRBD1,TRBV12-3/TRBV12-4,TGTGCCAGCAGCTACAGGGGGCAGGGGCAGCCCCAGCATTTT,CASSYRGQGQPQHF
few,TRBJ2-7,NA,TRBV24-1,TGTGCCACCAGTGATATCGGACGGGCCGGCTTC,CATSDIGRAGF
NA,TRBJ1-5,NA,TRBV12-3/TRBV12-4,TGTGCCAGCAGCATGAATCAGCCCCAGCATTTT,CASSMNQPQHF
NA,TRBJ2-7,NA,TRBV21-1,TGTGCCAGCAGCAAATGGTCTTGGTGCTCTTTCTACGAGCAGTACTTC,CASSKWSWCSFYEQYF